This T cell receptor (beta chain) was recovered during a study of technical replicates of blood from a handful of donors. Sequencing used immunoSEQ multiplex PCR; TCRdb keeps in-frame clones, though not all of them. The sample lists around 100,000 clones; roughly 96% were seen once. The CDR3 loop spans 15 amino acids. The junction had 2 bases not matched to a gene; V was cut back by 4 bases and J by 0 bases. The germline V gene has CDR1 LNHDA and CDR2 SQIVND (reference sequence). The source material was T cells isolated from PBMCs. The sequence came from a human donor in good health. This chain uses TRBV19 with TRBJ2-5; the match to TRBD2 covers 10 bases. CDR3 DNA sequence: TGTGCCAGTAGTAGGCTAGCGGGGGACCAAGAGACCCAGTACTTC. Residues: CASSRLAGDQETQYF.